The 20 T cell receptor beta chains given below trace back to one sample, sequenced in a study of technical replicates of blood from a handful of donors. Here immunoSEQ multiplex PCR was the method, and the copy in TCRdb shows in-frame clones only, minus some. The profile shows nearly 90,000 clones, 95% of them singletons. Material for sequencing was T cells isolated from PBMCs. These receptors all stem from a human donor in good health.

This clone was seen just once. The CDR3 reads CASSLAYHTGMRQETQYF. The DNA of the CDR3 is TGCGCCAGCAGCTTGGCCTATCATACAGGGATGAGACAAGAGACCCAGTACTTC. The chain is built from TRBV5-1 and TRBJ2-5, with D possibly matching TRBD1 (6 bases). Per the germline V gene, CDR1 is SGHRS and CDR2 is YFSETQ. The CDR3 sequence is 18 residues long. Trimming cost V 0 bases and J 2 bases, with 20 bases left between them.

This rearrangement joins TRBV5-6 to TRBJ2-5; D is uncertain. Germline V gives CDR1 SGHDT, CDR2 YYEEEE. Trimming left V 4 bases short and J 2 bases short, with 6 bases between. The CDR3 spans 12 residues. The DNA of the CDR3 is TGTGCCAGCAGCCCCTATCAAGAGACCCAGTACTTC. This encodes CASSPYQETQYF.

The chain is built from TRBV11-2 and TRBJ2-1; D is unclear. The germline V gene encodes CDR1 SGHAT and CDR2 FQNNGV. CDR3 length: 11 amino acids. V was clipped by 3 bases and J by 9 bases, with 6 bases between them. As DNA, the CDR3 is TGTGCCAGCAGCTTTCTCCGTGAGCAGTTCTTC. Its protein is CASSFLREQFF.

The chain links TRBV19 to TRBJ2-2; possibly TRBD2 for D (5 bases). Germline V CDR1 and CDR2: LNHDA, SQIVND (reference sequence). V was pared by 10 bases and J by 3 bases, with 15 bases between. CDR3 length: 14 residues. CDR3 sequence reads: CATIDERDTGELFF. In DNA form, the CDR3 reads TGTGCCACCATAGACGAGAGGGACACCGGGGAGCTGTTTTTT.

The chain uses TRBV7-8 and TRBJ2-7, with 7 bases aligning to TRBD1. With 4 bases clipped from V and 2 bases from J, the junction kept 8 bases outside the gene matches. This CDR3 region has 15 residues. Germline V CDR1 and CDR2: SGHVS, FQNEAQ. The chain's CDR3 is CASSSTGSTTYEQYF. DNA of the CDR3: TGTGCCAGCAGCTCGACAGGGAGTACAACCTACGAGCAGTACTTC.

This clone was detected once. This chain joins TRBV28 and TRBJ1-1; a possible D gene is TRBD1 (5 bases). This CDR3 comprises 16 residues. The ends were cut back, 6 bases at V and 4 bases at J, with 21 bases in the middle. CDR1 and CDR2 from the germline V gene are MDHEN and SYDVKM. CDR3 protein: CASSIKGTGEGTEAFF. For the CDR3, the DNA is TGTGCCAGCAGCATAAAAGGGACGGGGGAGGGCACTGAAGCTTTCTTT.

The chain uses TRBV9 and TRBJ2-1; TRBD1 matches at 9 bases. The ends lost 3 bases at V and 9 bases at J; junction bases unmatched: 7. From germline, CDR1 is SGDLS and CDR2 YYNGEE. The length of the CDR3 is 14 residues. CDR3 region: CASSGTTGGTEQFF. The CDR3 DNA sequence: TGTGCCAGCAGCGGAACAACAGGGGGCACTGAGCAGTTCTTC.

This clone was observed a handful of times. V and J are TRBV4-2 and TRBJ1-1; D remains unclear. Germline V lookup: CDR1 LGHNA, CDR2 YNFKEQ. Trimming cost V 1 base and J 5 bases, with 8 bases left between them. This CDR3 is 13 amino acids long. CDR3 DNA: TGTGCCAGCAGCCAAGGGAGGGTTACTGAAGCTTTCTTT. Amino acids: CASSQGRVTEAFF.

The chain is built from TRBV11-3 and TRBJ1-1; D remains ambiguous. The CDR3 has 15 amino acids. CDR1 is SGHNT, CDR2 YENEEA, per germline. Trimming removed 5 bases from V and 5 bases from J, with 18 bases in between. Here the CDR3 DNA reads TGTGCCAGCAGCCGCGCCCGGGTGACTAGGACTGAAGCTTTCTTT. It translates to CASSRARVTRTEAFF. Drawing the rest from reference TRBV11-3 and TRBJ1-1, the complete variable domain is EAGVVQSPRYKIIEKKQPVAFWCNPISGHNTLYWYLQNLGQGPELLIRYENEEAVDDSQLPKDRFSAERLKGVDSTLKIQPAELGDSAVYLCASSRARVTRTEAFFGQGTRLTVV.

The chain combines TRBV7-6 with TRBJ2-7, with 9 bases fitting TRBD1. CDR3 size: 15 residues. Germline CDR1 SGHVS, CDR2 FNYEAQ. J was trimmed by 2 bases and V by 5 bases; bases with no gene match: 7. CDR3 in amino acids: CASSLRDREAYEQYF. The CDR3 DNA follows: TGTGCCAGCAGCCTCCGGGACAGGGAAGCCTACGAGCAGTACTTC.

This rearrangement joins TRBV29-1 to TRBJ1-5; D is unclear. The CDR3 runs to 13 residues. Germline CDR1 is SQVTM and CDR2 is ANQGSEA. V dropped 4 bases and J dropped 7 bases, with 14 bases sitting between them. The CDR3 here is CSVAWEGLQPQHF. In DNA form, the CDR3 reads TGCAGCGTTGCGTGGGAGGGTCTCCAGCCCCAGCATTTT.

This sequence joins TRBV6-1 and TRBJ2-5; D is possibly TRBD2 (7 bases). Looked up from germline, CDR1 is MNHNS and CDR2 is SASEGT. Trimming shortened V by 7 bases and J by 3 bases, and 12 bases separated the two germline ends. The CDR3 has 13 amino acids. The CDR3 reads CASKSGGKETQYF. In nucleotides, the CDR3 is TGTGCCAGCAAGTCGGGGGGCAAAGAGACCCAGTACTTC.

V gene TRBV9 combines with J gene TRBJ2-5, with 8 bases aligning to TRBD2. The V gene's germline CDR1 is SGDLS and CDR2 YYNGEE. The CDR3 length is 14 residues. V trimming: 2 bases; J trimming: 2 bases; junction bases outside the gene matches: 2. CDR3 nucleotide sequence: TGTGCCAGCAGCGTTAGCGGGGCTCAAGAGACCCAGTACTTC. Encoded protein: CASSVSGAQETQYF.

The chain has TRBV25-1 and TRBJ1-2; TRBD1 agrees at 8 bases. Germline V gene sequence: CDR1 MGHDK, CDR2 SYGVNS. Trimming removed 4 bases from V and 8 bases from J; junction bases left unmatched: 6. The CDR3 contains 13 residues. The CDR3 DNA reads as TGTGCCAGCAGTGTGGACAGGGCGAAAGGCTACACCTTC. Translating it yields CASSVDRAKGYTF.

The chain links TRBV7-9 to TRBJ1-5, with D perhaps TRBD1 (6 bases). The CDR3 is 13 amino acids. CDR1 is SEHNR, CDR2 FQNEAQ, per germline (reference sequence). Between the trimmed V and J ends, which lost 5 bases and 4 bases, there was a span of 9 bases. CDR3 coding DNA: TGTGCCAGCAGCCCGCAGGGGAATCAGCCCCAGCATTTT. Its translation: CASSPQGNQPQHF.

The chain carries TRBV7-8 and TRBJ2-5; 11 bases map to TRBD2. J was trimmed by 0 bases and V by 5 bases; bases with no gene match: 5. This CDR3 has 16 residues. The V gene's germline CDR1 is SGHVS and CDR2 FQNEAQ. CDR3 residues: CASSPRLAGYQETQYF. The CDR3 nucleotides read TGTGCCAGCAGCCCTAGACTAGCGGGATACCAAGAGACCCAGTACTTC.

This clone was counted once. V gene TRBV2 combines with J gene TRBJ2-4, with 9 bases that match TRBD1. The CDR3 has 15 residues. Unmatched junction bases numbered 4, after V lost 6 bases and J lost 1 base. Germline assignment: CDR1 SNHLY and CDR2 FYNNEI. CDR3 protein: CASRRTGEAKNIQYF. For the CDR3, the DNA is TGTGCCAGCAGACGGACAGGGGAGGCCAAAAACATTCAGTACTTC.

The chain joins TRBV5-8 to TRBJ1-1, with a possible D match to TRBD1 (5 bases). The germline V gene encodes CDR1 SGHTS and CDR2 YDEGEE. Trimming took 0 bases from V and 3 from J, leaving 15 bases between them. This CDR3 has 16 amino acids. The CDR3 region is CASSLAGGFGDTEAFF. The CDR3 nucleotides read TGTGCCAGCAGCTTGGCCGGGGGTTTCGGGGACACTGAAGCTTTCTTT.

The V and J genes are TRBV4-1 and TRBJ1-5, with TRBD1 as a possible D gene (5 bases). The ends were cut back, 1 base at V and 5 bases at J, with 9 bases in the middle. The CDR3 runs to 14 residues. Germline V gives CDR1 MGHRA, CDR2 YSYEKL. The CDR3 DNA sequence: TGCGCCAGCAGCCAAGGGCAGGGCCATCAGCCCCAGCATTTT. Translation gives CASSQGQGHQPQHF.

The J gene is TRBJ2-7, the V gene TRBV19, with 9 positions matching TRBD2. Trimming removed 5 bases from V and 4 bases from J; junction bases left unmatched: 9. CDR1 and CDR2 from the germline V gene are LNHDA and SQIVND (reference sequence). The CDR3 contains 15 residues. CDR3 residues: CASSFTASGTYEQYF. CDR3 DNA: TGTGCCAGTAGTTTTACCGCTAGCGGGACATACGAGCAGTACTTC.